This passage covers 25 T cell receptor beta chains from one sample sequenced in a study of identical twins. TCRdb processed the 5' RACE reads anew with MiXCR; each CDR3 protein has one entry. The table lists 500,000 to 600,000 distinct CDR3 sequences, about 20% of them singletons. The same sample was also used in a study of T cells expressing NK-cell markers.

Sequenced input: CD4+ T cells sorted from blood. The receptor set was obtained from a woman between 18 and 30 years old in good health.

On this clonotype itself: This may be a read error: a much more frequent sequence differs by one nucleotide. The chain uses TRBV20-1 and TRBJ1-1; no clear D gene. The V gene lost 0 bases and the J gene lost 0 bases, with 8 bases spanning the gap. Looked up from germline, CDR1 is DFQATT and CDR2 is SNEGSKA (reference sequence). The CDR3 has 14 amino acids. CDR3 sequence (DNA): TGCAGTGCTAGAGATGTCAGATTGAACACTGAAGCTTTCTTT. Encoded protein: CSARDVRLNTEAFF.

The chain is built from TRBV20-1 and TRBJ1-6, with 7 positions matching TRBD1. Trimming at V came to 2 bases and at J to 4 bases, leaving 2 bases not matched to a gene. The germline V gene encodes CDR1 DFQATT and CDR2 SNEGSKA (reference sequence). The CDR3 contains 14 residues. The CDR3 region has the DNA TGCAGTGCTAGACCACAGGGGTATAATTCACCCCTCCACTTT. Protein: CSARPQGYNSPLHF.

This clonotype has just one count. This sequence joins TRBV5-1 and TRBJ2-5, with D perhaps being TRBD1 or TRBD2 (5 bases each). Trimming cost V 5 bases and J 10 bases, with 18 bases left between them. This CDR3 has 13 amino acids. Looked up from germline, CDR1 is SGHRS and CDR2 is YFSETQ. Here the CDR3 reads CASSLRNVGDQYF. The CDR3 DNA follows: TGCGCCAGCAGTCTCAGGAACGTGGGGGACCAGTACTTC. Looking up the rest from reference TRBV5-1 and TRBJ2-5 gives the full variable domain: KAGVTQTPRYLIKTRGQQVTLSCSPISGHRSVSWYQQTPGQGLQFLFEYFSETQRNKGNFPGRFSGRQFSNSRSEMNVSTLELGDSALYLCASSLRNVGDQYFGPGTRLLVL.

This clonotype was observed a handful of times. For the CDR3, the DNA is TGCGCCAGCAAGGGACGCTCCTCTGGGGCCAACGTCCTGACTTTC. The encoded protein is CASKGRSSGANVLTF. The J gene is TRBJ2-6, the V gene TRBV5-1; either TRBD1 or TRBD2 may fit D (5 bases each). The CDR3 runs to 15 residues. Germline assignment: CDR1 SGHRS and CDR2 YFSETQ. Trimming removed 6 bases at V and 0 bases at J, with 10 bases between.

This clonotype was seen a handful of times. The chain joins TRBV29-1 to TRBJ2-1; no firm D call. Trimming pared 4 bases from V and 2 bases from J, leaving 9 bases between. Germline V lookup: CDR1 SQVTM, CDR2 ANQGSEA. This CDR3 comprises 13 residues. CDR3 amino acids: CSVATEPYNEQFF. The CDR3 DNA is TGCAGCGTTGCAACCGAGCCCTACAATGAGCAGTTCTTC.

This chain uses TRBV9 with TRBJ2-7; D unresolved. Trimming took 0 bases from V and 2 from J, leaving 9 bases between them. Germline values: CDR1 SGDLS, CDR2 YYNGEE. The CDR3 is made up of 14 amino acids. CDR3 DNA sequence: TGTGCCAGCAGCGTAGATGGCAGGACCTACGAGCAGTACTTC. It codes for CASSVDGRTYEQYF.

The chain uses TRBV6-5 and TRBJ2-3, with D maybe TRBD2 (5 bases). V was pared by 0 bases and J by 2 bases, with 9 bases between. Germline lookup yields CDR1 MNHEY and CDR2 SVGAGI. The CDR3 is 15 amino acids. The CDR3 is CASSYSSGYTDTQYF. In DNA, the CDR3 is TGTGCCAGCAGTTACTCGAGCGGATACACAGATACGCAGTATTTT.

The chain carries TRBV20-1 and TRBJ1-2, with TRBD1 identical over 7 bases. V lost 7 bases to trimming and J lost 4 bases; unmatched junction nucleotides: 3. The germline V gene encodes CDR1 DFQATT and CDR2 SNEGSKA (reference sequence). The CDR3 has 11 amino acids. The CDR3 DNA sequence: TGCAGTGGTGACAGGGTCTATGGCTACACCTTC. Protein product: CSGDRVYGYTF.

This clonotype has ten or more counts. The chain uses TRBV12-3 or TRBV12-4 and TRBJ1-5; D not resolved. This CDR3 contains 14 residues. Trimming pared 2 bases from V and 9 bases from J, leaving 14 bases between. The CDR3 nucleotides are TGTGCCAGCAGTTTAAGCTCAGAGCCGGGGCCCCAGCATTTT. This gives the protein CASSLSSEPGPQHF.

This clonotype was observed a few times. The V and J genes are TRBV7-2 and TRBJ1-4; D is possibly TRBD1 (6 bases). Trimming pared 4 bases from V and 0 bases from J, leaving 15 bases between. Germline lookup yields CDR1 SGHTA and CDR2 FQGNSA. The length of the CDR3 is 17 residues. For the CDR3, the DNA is TGTGCCAGCAGCTGGAACGGACAGCTCGCAACTAATGAAAAACTGTTTTTT. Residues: CASSWNGQLATNEKLFF.

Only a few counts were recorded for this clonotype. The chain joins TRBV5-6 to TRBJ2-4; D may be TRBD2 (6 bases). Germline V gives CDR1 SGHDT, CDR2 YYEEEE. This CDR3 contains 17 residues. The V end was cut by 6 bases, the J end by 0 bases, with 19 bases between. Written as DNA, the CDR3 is TGTGCCAGCACCTTCCGCCGCGGGACTCAAGCCAAAAACATTCAGTACTTC. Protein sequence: CASTFRRGTQAKNIQYF.

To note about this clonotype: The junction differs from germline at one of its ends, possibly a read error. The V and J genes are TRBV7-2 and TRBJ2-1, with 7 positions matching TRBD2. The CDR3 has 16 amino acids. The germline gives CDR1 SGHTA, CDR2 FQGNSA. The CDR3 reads CASSLAGASGYIEQFF. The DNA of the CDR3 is TGTGCCAGCAGCTTAGCTGGGGCTAGCGGATACATTGAGCAGTTCTTC.

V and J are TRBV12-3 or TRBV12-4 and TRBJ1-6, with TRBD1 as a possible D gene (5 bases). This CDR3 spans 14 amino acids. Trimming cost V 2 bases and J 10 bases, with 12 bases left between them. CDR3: CASSLSAGTSPLHF. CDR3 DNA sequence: TGTGCCAGCAGTTTAAGCGCAGGGACCTCACCCCTCCACTTT.

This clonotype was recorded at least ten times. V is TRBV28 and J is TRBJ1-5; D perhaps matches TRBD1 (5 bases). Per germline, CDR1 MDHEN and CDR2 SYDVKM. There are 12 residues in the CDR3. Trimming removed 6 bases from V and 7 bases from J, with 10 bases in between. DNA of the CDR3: TGTGCCAGCAGCCCCCAGGGCCAGCCCCAGCATTTT. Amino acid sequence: CASSPQGQPQHF.

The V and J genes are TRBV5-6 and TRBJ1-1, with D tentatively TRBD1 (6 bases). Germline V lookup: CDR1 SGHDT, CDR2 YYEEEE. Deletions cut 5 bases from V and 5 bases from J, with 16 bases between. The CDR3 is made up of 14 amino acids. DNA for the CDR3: TGTGCCAGCAGTTTTGATCCAGGGGATACTGAAGCTTTCTTT. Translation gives CASSFDPGDTEAFF.

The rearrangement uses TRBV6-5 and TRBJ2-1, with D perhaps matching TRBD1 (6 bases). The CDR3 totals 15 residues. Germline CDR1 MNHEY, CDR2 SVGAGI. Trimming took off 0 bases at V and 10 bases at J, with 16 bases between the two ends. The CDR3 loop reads CASSYSRSRGSEQFF. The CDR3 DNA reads TGTGCCAGCAGTTACTCGAGGTCTAGGGGGAGCGAGCAGTTCTTC.

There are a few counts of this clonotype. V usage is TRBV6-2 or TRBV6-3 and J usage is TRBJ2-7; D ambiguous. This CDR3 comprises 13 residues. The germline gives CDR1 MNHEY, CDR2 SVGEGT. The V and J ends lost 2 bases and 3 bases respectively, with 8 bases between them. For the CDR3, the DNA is TGTGCCAGCAGTTACCGAGTTAACTACGAGCAGTACTTC. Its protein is CASSYRVNYEQYF.

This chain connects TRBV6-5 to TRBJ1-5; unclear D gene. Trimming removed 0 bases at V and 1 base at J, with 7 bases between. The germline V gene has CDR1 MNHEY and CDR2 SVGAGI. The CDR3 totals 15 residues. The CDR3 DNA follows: TGTGCCAGCAGTTACTCGTCGGCAAGCAATCAGCCCCAGCATTTT. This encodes CASSYSSASNQPQHF.

This CDR3 is CASSLLGQGIAGELFF. The CDR3 nucleotides are TGTGCCAGCAGCTTACTAGGACAGGGTATTGCCGGGGAGCTGTTTTTT. V usage is TRBV7-3 and J usage is TRBJ2-2; TRBD1 matches at 8 bases. Germline V gene sequence: CDR1 SGHTA, CDR2 FQGTGA. This CDR3 is 16 amino acids long. V shed 2 bases, J shed 6 bases, and the junction held 8 bases outside the gene matches.

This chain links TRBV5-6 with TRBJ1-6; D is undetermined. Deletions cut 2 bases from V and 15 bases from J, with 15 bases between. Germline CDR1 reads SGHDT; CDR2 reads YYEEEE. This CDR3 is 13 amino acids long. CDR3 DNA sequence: TGTGCCAGCAGCTTACCCCCCTACGTGATCCTCCACTTT. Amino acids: CASSLPPYVILHF.

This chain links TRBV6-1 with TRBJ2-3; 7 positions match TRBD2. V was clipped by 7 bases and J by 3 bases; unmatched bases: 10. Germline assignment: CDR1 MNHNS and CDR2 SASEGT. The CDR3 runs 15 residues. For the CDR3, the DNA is TGTGCCAGCAAACCCCCGACGGGGGGAACAGATACGCAGTATTTT. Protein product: CASKPPTGGTDTQYF.

CDR3 in amino acids: CASSYVGGETQYF. CDR3 DNA: TGCGCCAGCAGCTATGTGGGGGGTGAGACCCAGTACTTC. The V call is TRBV5-1, the J call TRBJ2-5; the D gene is possibly TRBD2 (6 bases). V dropped 3 bases and J dropped 5 bases, with 11 bases sitting between them. Germline CDR1 reads SGHRS; CDR2 reads YFSETQ. There are 13 residues in the CDR3.

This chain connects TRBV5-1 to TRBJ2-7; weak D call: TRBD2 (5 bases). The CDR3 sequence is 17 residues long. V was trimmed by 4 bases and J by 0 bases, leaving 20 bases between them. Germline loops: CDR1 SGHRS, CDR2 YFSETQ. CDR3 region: CASSPLGRGKYSYEQYF. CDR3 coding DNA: TGCGCCAGCAGCCCCTTAGGGCGAGGGAAGTACTCCTACGAGCAGTACTTC.

This CDR3 reads CASSFRGISGSIGTDTQYF. The CDR3 DNA reads TGTGCCAGCAGCTTCAGAGGGATTAGCGGGAGTATTGGCACAGATACGCAGTATTTT. The chain is built from TRBV11-2 and TRBJ2-3, with 9 bases fitting TRBD2. With V trimmed by 3 bases and J by 1 base, 14 bases remained unmatched. CDR1 and CDR2 from the germline V gene are SGHAT and FQNNGV. The CDR3 extends over 19 amino acids.

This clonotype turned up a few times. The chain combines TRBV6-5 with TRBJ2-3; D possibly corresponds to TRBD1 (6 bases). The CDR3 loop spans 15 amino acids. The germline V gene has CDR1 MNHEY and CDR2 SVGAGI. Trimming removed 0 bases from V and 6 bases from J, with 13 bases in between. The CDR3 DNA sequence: TGTGCCAGCAGTTACTCTGGGACATCATCTGATACGCAGTATTTT. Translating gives CASSYSGTSSDTQYF.